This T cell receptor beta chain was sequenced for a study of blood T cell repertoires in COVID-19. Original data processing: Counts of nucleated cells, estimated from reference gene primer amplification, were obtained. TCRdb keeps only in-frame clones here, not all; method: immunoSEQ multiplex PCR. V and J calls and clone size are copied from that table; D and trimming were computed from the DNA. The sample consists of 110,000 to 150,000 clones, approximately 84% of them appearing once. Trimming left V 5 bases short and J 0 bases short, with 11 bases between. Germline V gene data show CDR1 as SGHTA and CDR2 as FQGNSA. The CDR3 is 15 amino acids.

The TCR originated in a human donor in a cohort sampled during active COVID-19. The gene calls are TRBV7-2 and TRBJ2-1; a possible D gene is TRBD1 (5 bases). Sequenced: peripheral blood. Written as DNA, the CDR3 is TGTGCCAGCAGCGCCACCCAGGGCTCCTACAATGAGCAGTTCTTC. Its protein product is CASSATQGSYNEQFF.